This T cell receptor beta chain was recovered during a study of T cell changes during pregnancy in multiple sclerosis. Sequencing used immunoSEQ multiplex PCR; TCRdb keeps in-frame clones, though not all of them. Of around 130,000 clones in the sample, about 96% were seen once. Germline lookup yields CDR1 MDHEN and CDR2 SYDVKM. The CDR3 length is 15 residues. Trimming removed 5 bases from V and 4 bases from J, with 18 bases in between. This clonotype was obtained from a female donor with multiple sclerosis, enrolled in a pregnancy study. The sample consisted of peripheral blood, taken after pregnancy. The rearrangement uses TRBV28 and TRBJ2-7, with a tentative D call TRBD2 (5 bases). This chain's CDR3 is CASSPTRGWSYEQYF. The DNA of the CDR3 is TGTGCCAGCAGTCCTACACGGGGATGGAGTTACGAGCAGTACTTC. Looking up the rest from reference TRBV28 and TRBJ2-7 gives the full variable domain: DVKVTQSSRYLVKRTGEKVFLECVQDMDHENMFWYRQDPGLGLRLIYFSYDVKMKEKGDIPEGYSVSREKKERFSLILESASTNQTSMYLCASSPTRGWSYEQYFGPGTRLTVT.